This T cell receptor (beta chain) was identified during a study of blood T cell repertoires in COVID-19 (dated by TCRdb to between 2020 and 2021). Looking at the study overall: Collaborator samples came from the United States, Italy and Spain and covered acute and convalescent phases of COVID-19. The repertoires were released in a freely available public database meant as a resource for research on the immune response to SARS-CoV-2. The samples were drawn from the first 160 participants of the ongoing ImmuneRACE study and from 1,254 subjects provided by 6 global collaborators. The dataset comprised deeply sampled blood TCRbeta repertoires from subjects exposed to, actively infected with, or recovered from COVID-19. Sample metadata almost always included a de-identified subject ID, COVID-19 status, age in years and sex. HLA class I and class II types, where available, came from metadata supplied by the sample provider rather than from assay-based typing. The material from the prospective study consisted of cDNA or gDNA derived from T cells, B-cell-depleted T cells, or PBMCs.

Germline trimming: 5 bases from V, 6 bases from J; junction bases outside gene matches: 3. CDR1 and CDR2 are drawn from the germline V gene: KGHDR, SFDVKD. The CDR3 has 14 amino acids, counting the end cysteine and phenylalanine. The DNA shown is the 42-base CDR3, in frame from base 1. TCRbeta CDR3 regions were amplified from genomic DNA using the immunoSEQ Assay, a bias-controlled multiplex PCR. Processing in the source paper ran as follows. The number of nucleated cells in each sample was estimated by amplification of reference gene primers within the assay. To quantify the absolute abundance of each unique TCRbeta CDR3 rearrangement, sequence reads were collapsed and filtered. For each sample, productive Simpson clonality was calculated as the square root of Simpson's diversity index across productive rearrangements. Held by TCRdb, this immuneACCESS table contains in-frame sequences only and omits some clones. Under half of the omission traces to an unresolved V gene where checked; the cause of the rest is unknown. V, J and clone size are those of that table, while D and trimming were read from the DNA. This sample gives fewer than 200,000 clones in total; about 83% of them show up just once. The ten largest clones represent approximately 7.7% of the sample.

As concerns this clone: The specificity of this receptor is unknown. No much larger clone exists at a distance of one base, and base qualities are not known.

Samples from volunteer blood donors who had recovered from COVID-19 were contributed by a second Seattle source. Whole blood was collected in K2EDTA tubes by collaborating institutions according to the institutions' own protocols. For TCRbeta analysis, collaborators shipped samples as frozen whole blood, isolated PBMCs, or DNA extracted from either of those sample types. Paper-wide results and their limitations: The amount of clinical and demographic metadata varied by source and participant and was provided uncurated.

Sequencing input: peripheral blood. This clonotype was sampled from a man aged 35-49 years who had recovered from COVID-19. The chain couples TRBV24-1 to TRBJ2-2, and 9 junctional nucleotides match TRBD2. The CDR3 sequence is CATSVAGGPGELFF. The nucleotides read TGTGCCACCAGTGTGGCGGGGGGGCCCGGGGAGCTGTTTTTT.